The 19 T cell receptor beta chains listed next were all sequenced from one sample in a study of blood T cell repertoires in COVID-19. TCRdb's copy holds only in-frame clones and misses some; the assay was immunoSEQ multiplex PCR. The sample yields 97,000 or so clones, 70% to 90% seen once. Specimen: peripheral blood. These receptors were taken from a man aged 50 or older with active COVID-19.

J is TRBJ2-7 and V is TRBV15, with D perhaps TRBD1 (6 bases). The CDR3 runs 15 residues. Between the trimmed V and J ends, which lost 3 bases and 6 bases, there was a span of 18 bases. CDR1 LNHNV and CDR2 YYDKDF come from the germline V gene (reference sequence). The CDR3: CATSSFGQLRSEQYF. The CDR3 DNA follows: TGTGCCACCAGCAGCTTCGGACAGTTAAGGTCCGAGCAGTACTTC.

The chain joins TRBV5-8 to TRBJ1-6; D might be TRBD1 (6 bases). This CDR3 comprises 17 residues. V lost 0 bases and J lost 2, with 12 bases in between. Germline V gives CDR1 SGHTS, CDR2 YDEGEE. The CDR3 region has the DNA TGTGCCAGCAGCTTGGAGGCCAAGGGGGCCTATAATTCACCCCTCCACTTT. It yields the protein CASSLEAKGAYNSPLHF.

This rearrangement joins TRBV10-3 to TRBJ2-7, with 11 bases identical to TRBD1. V shed 3 bases and J 3 bases; nucleotides not matched to a gene: 4. Germline CDR1 reads ENHRY; CDR2 reads SYGVKD. CDR3 length: 15 amino acids. CDR3 DNA: TGTGCCATCAGTGACCGGGACAGGGGGTTCTACGAGCAGTACTTC. This sequence encodes CAISDRDRGFYEQYF.

The rearrangement joins TRBV5-5 to TRBJ2-5; no reliable D call. The V gene's germline CDR1 is SGHKS and CDR2 YYEKEE (reference sequence). The CDR3 length is 15 residues. V shed 1 base and J shed 2 bases, with 12 bases lying between them. CDR3 protein: CASSLWSTTQETQYF. The CDR3 coding sequence is TGTGCCAGCAGCTTGTGGTCTACTACGCAAGAGACCCAGTACTTC. The full variable domain, in which reference TRBV5-5 and TRBJ2-5 provide the parts outside the CDR3, is DAGVTQSPTHLIKTRGQQVTLRCSPISGHKSVSWYQQVLGQGPQFIFQYYEKEERGRGNFPDRFSARQFPNYSSELNVNALLLGDSALYLCASSLWSTTQETQYFGPGTRLLVL.

The chain combines TRBV14 with TRBJ1-6; the D is unclear. Trimming took 3 bases from V and 10 from J, leaving 16 bases between them. The CDR3 loop spans 15 amino acids. Germline V gives CDR1 SGHDN, CDR2 FVKESK. The CDR3 spells CASSQAWAGGSPLHF. As DNA, the CDR3 is TGTGCCAGCAGCCAGGCGTGGGCAGGTGGATCACCCCTCCACTTT.

This clone appeared a single time. This chain uses TRBV19 with TRBJ2-5; D is perhaps TRBD2 (6 bases). V was clipped by 9 bases and J by 7 bases, with 21 bases between them. From germline, CDR1 is LNHDA and CDR2 SQIVND (reference sequence). The CDR3 has 14 amino acids. In nucleotides, the CDR3 is TGTGCCAGCGGATTACCCGGGGGAATGGGGACCCAGTACTTC. Its translation: CASGLPGGMGTQYF.

V and J are TRBV6-5 and TRBJ2-3; TRBD2 matches 8 bases. The junction had 12 bases not matched to a gene; V was cut back by 6 bases and J by 7 bases. This CDR3 is 15 amino acids long. CDR1 is MNHEY and CDR2 is SVGAGI in the germline V gene. The CDR3 region has the DNA TGTGCCAGCAGCCGCGGGGGGACGACCTTGAATACGCAGTATTTT. This translates into CASSRGGTTLNTQYF.

The gene calls are TRBV11-2 and TRBJ2-1; 12 nucleotides match TRBD2. V dropped 3 bases and J dropped 5; count of bases not matched to a gene: 2. Per germline, CDR1 SGHAT and CDR2 FQNNGV. The CDR3 covers 15 residues. CDR3 nucleotide sequence: TGTGCCAGCAGCTTGAGACTAGCGGGGGACAATGAGCAGTTCTTC. As protein: CASSLRLAGDNEQFF.

The V call is TRBV12-3 or TRBV12-4, the J call TRBJ2-3; D gene uncertain. Trimming shortened V by 5 bases and J by 2 bases, and 5 bases separated the two germline ends. The CDR3 is 12 amino acids. In DNA form, the CDR3 reads TGTGCCAGCAGTGAGATCACAGATACGCAGTATTTT. Protein sequence: CASSEITDTQYF.

This rearrangement joins TRBV15 to TRBJ1-1; the match to TRBD1 covers 7 bases. CDR1 LNHNV and CDR2 YYDKDF come from the germline V gene (reference sequence). Germline trimming cut 6 bases from V and 5 bases from J; bases unmatched to any gene: 6. The CDR3 consists of 13 residues. The CDR3 sequence is CATRGGGETEAFF. CDR3 DNA: TGTGCCACCAGAGGGGGCGGCGAGACTGAAGCTTTCTTT.

The rearrangement links TRBV3-1 (or the pseudogene TRBV3-2) to TRBJ2-2; D is perhaps TRBD2 (5 bases). Trimming took off 0 bases at V and 4 bases at J, with 18 bases between the two ends. The germline gives CDR1 LGHDT, CDR2 YNNKEL (reference sequence). The CDR3 runs to 18 residues. The chain's CDR3 is CASSQDRRGFEGTGELFF. The DNA of the CDR3 is TGTGCCAGCAGCCAAGATAGGCGAGGGTTCGAGGGCACCGGGGAGCTGTTTTTT.

V and J are TRBV5-3 and TRBJ2-5, with 14 positions matching TRBD2. TRBV5-3 is assigned to the ORF class and has an uncertain function. With V trimmed by 4 bases and J by 3 bases, 14 bases remained unmatched. The CDR3 is made up of 19 amino acids. The CDR3: CARSQRLAGGPVLEETQYF. In DNA, the CDR3 is TGTGCCAGAAGCCAGAGACTAGCGGGGGGGCCCGTATTGGAAGAGACCCAGTACTTC.

The chain recombines TRBV19 with TRBJ2-1, with TRBD1 matching over 9 bases. CDR3 length equals 15 residues. Trimming at V came to 5 bases and at J to 4 bases, leaving 6 bases not matched to a gene. From germline, CDR1 is LNHDA and CDR2 SQIVND (reference sequence). DNA of the CDR3: TGTGCCAGTAGTCAGGGACAGGGAACGTACAATGAGCAGTTCTTC. It codes for CASSQGQGTYNEQFF.

The rearrangement uses TRBV7-2 and TRBJ1-5, with a weak D call TRBD1 (5 bases). Trimming removed 1 base at V and 5 bases at J, with 15 bases between. The CDR3 consists of 16 residues. Germline values: CDR1 SGHTA, CDR2 FQGNSA. DNA of the CDR3: TGTGCCAGCAGCTTAGTTTGGGGCAGTGGGGATCAGCCCCAGCATTTT. Protein sequence: CASSLVWGSGDQPQHF.

The chain employs TRBV27 and TRBJ1-1; 8 bases are a match to TRBD1. CDR3 length: 19 residues. In germline, CDR1 is MNHEY, CDR2 SMNVEV (reference sequence). V lost 6 bases, J lost 0 bases, and 18 bases stayed unmatched. The CDR3 spells CASSPDRVRFNYMNTEAFF. For the CDR3, the DNA is TGTGCCAGCAGCCCGGACAGGGTGAGATTTAACTACATGAACACTGAAGCTTTCTTT.

J is TRBJ2-2 and V is TRBV5-8; weak D call: TRBD2 (7 bases). Germline CDR1 and CDR2: SGHTS and YDEGEE. The V gene lost 6 bases and the J gene lost 3 bases, with 15 bases spanning the gap. The length of the CDR3 is 15 residues. DNA of the CDR3: TGTGCCAGCATCCCACGCGGGGGCCACACCGGGGAGCTGTTTTTT. Encoded protein: CASIPRGGHTGELFF. Using reference TRBV5-8 and TRBJ2-2 for the parts outside the CDR3, the full variable domain is EAGVTQSPTHLIKTRGQQATLRCSPISGHTSVYWYQQALGLGLQFLLWYDEGEERNRGNFPPRFSGRQFPNYSSELNVNALELEDSALYLCASIPRGGHTGELFFGEGSRLTVL.

This chain connects TRBV4-3 to TRBJ2-3; TRBD2 matches at 9 bases. The CDR3 is 15 amino acids. J was trimmed by 6 bases and V by 1 base; bases with no gene match: 5. Germline CDR1 reads LGHNA; CDR2 reads YSLEER. CDR3 bases: TGCGCCAGCAGCCAAGGTAGCGGGGGATGGGATACGCAGTATTTT. It translates to CASSQGSGGWDTQYF.

This clone has just one count. One junction end does not reproduce the germline sequence, and a read error may be involved. The rearrangement links TRBV7-7 to TRBJ1-1, with 8 nucleotides matching TRBD1. Germline V gene lookup returns CDR1 SSHAT and CDR2 FNYEAQ (reference sequence). The CDR3 totals 15 residues. This CDR3 reads CASSLQGVASTEAFF. The CDR3, as DNA: TGTGCTAGCAGCTTACAGGGGGTGGCGAGCACTGAAGCTTTCTTT.

This chain links TRBV27 with TRBJ2-3; 8 bases align to TRBD1. The germline gives CDR1 MNHEY, CDR2 SMNVEV (reference sequence). The CDR3 is 15 amino acids. With 4 bases clipped from V and 3 bases from J, the junction kept 6 bases outside the gene matches. The chain's CDR3 is CASSSRQGWTDTQYF. CDR3 nucleotide sequence: TGTGCCAGCAGTTCCCGACAGGGGTGGACAGATACGCAGTATTTT.